This T cell receptor beta chain appears in the sequencing data of a study of blood T cell repertoires in COVID-19. Study as a whole: Acute and convalescent COVID-19 samples came from the United States, Italy and Spain.

TCRdb's table, derived via immunoSEQ multiplex PCR, lists solely in-frame clones and lacks some. The data contain under 250,000 clones, about 82% of them singletons. There are a few counts of this clone. The CDR3 covers 13 residues. Trimming stripped 8 bases from V and 9 bases from J, with 16 bases between. Material for sequencing was PBMCs or T cells enriched from blood (not recorded which). The origin of this receptor is a woman in her 50s with acute COVID-19. V and J are TRBV12-3 or TRBV12-4 and TRBJ2-2; D might be TRBD1 (7 bases). The chain's CDR3 is CASDIQGGRELFF. CDR3 bases: TGTGCCAGCGATATCCAGGGGGGTCGGGAGCTGTTTTTT.